This TCR beta chain was identified in a study of Graves' ophthalmopathy and Graves' hyperthyroidism (dated by TCRdb to the late 2010s). Some background on the complete study: Peripheral blood samples were taken at the time of initial diagnosis, before any treatment was given. TCR beta repertoire signatures were used to distinguish Graves' ophthalmopathy from Graves' hyperthyroidism and to predict progression to ophthalmopathy. In total, 135 blood samples were TCR-sequenced: 40 to 45 ophthalmopathy, some 75 hyperthyroidism and roughly 17 hyperthyroidism-to-ophthalmopathy patients. To explore V-J signatures distinguishing ophthalmopathy from hyperthyroidism, a discovery set of about 99 patients (roughly 42 ophthalmopathy, some 55 stable hyperthyroidism) was enrolled. An independent validation cohort was composed of approximately 19 hyperthyroidism patients and around 16 patients who later progressed from hyperthyroidism to ophthalmopathy. In roughly 6 hyperthyroidism patients, T-cell repertoires of thyroid tissue and blood were compared. Following sampling, methimazole starting at 30 mg daily was administered to hyperthyroidism patients, and high-dose intravenous methylprednisolone was administered to ophthalmopathy patients. For training and testing, the 80 to 100 patients in the discovery cohort were randomly divided in a 7:3 ratio. The paper's findings and limits, for the study overall: Sample size was not statistically predetermined, and group allocation was not concealed from the investigators. The 13-signature model separated ophthalmopathy from stable hyperthyroidism with roughly 88% sensitivity and approximately 83% specificity in cross-validation, and 80%/75% in the test set. In validation, the model predicted ophthalmopathy progression with about 70% sensitivity and roughly 72% specificity; some twelve predicted patients were CT-confirmed with GO in a median of roughly 6.8 months. Most of the expanded thyroid clonotypes with a frequency above 0.001 were also detected in blood, and it was suggested that the thyroid immune response may be reflected by blood repertoires.

This clonotype was seen at least ten times. Its recognized antigen is unknown. No qualities accompany the bases; no much larger clone lies one base away. V and J are truncated by 5 bases and 5 bases respectively, leaving an intervening sequence of 13 bases. As encoded in the germline V gene (reference sequence), CDR1 is DFQATT while CDR2 is SNEGSKA. Inclusive of the bounding cysteine and phenylalanine, the CDR3 is 12 residues long. Only the CDR3 portion is preserved as DNA: 36 bases, with reading frame beginning at the first base. For repertoire sequencing, the TCR beta CDR3 regions were amplified from RNA transcripts. The first round of RT-PCR was done with HTBI primers and the Qiagen OneStep RT-PCR kit, and was followed by a second round of multiplex PCR, then size selection and purification. The libraries underwent paired-end sequencing with 100 bp reads on an Illumina HiSeq2000. The study's processing was this. SOAPnuke was used for read processing, and reads with adapters, uncalled bases, a mean Phred below 15, or no exact constant-primer or identifier match were discarded. COPE v1.2.5 was used to merge the high-quality paired reads. Each unique nucleotide sequence was treated as a clonotype, and MiTCR v1.1 was used to align the clonotypes to the IMGT TRB V, D and J references. The analysis was limited to V-J combinations with a frequency above 0.0001, which together covered roughly 99% of the repertoires. For each V-J combination, a TCR clonal expansion and chaos score was defined as the ratio of F50 clonal expansion to chaos observed in the TCRdist matrix. Welch's t-statistics and random forest were used to reduce the features to 10 to 15 V-J combinations, which were then used as input to a naive Bayes classifier. The Morisita-Horn index was used to measure how similar the thyroid and blood repertoires were. Starting from the raw public reads, TCRdb applied fastp trimming at Q25, assembled clones with MiXCR and retained in-frame beta chains. Rows with a matching CDR3 protein are joined into one entry that keeps the most common DNA and genes. None of the V and J calls come from the authors' own analysis; TCRdb made them. The sample table holds approximately 210,000 distinct CDR3 sequences, of which around 28% were seen once. The top ten constitute about 8.2% of the sample.

Ophthalmopathy patients had moderately to severely active disease, Clinical Activity Score of at least 3, NOSPECS grade of at least 4, and disease duration under 3 months. Patients were excluded if they had other autoimmune diseases, uncontrolled infections, pregnancy or lactation. Diagnosis was based on clinical symptoms, serum thyroxine, TRAb, thyroid ultrasound and orbital computed tomography. Ficoll-Paque density gradient centrifugation was used to isolate PBMCs from approximately 10 ml of fresh peripheral blood. Trizol reagent was used to extract the total RNA, and its quality was then checked on an Agilent 2100 Bioanalyzer.

Recombination joined TRBV20-1 with TRBJ2-7; no D gene can be assigned with confidence. This sequence was found in a man between 45 and 60 years old with Graves' ophthalmopathy. Donor details come from another sample of the same person, matched by shared clones. Sample: peripheral blood. DNA sequence: TGCAGTGCTCAGGATCGAAGGGACGAGCAGTACTTC. This encodes CSAQDRRDEQYF.